This TCR beta chain was sequenced in a study of long-term antiretroviral therapy in people with HIV. The study, taken as a whole, reports: Post-ART, diversity grew, though it stayed under transplant donor control levels.

Between the trimmed V and J ends, which lost 5 bases and 5 bases, there was a span of 7 bases. CDR3 length equals 12 residues. The germline gives CDR1 ENHRY, CDR2 SYGVKD. With regard to this clone: Its antigen is unidentified.

People in the study who had HIV all got their treatment in the United States. The run of the v3.0 immunoSEQ assay was at survey level. Sequenced by immunoSEQ multiplex PCR; TCRdb stores in-frame clones only, minus some. The sample contains tens of thousands of clones, approximately 88% of which appear only once. The sequence derives from a woman in her 40s with HIV. This sample comprised unsorted PBMCs, obtained 1.2 years after starting antiretroviral therapy. The chain joins TRBV10-3 to TRBJ1-5; D call uncertain. The CDR3 DNA follows: TGTGCCATCAGTACCATAGATCAGCCCCAGCATTTT. This sequence encodes CAISTIDQPQHF.